These T cell receptor beta chains were read from a single sample in a study of STAT5B mutations in CD4+ large granular lymphocyte leukemia. Assay: immunoSEQ multiplex PCR; the TCRdb copy retains only in-frame clones and omits some. The table has 15,000 to 25,000 clones, around 84% seen once; the top ten hold about 12%. Material: CD4+ T cells from blood buffy coats. Receptors originate from a human donor in good health. CDR3s include the opening cysteine and the closing phenylalanine or tryptophan. The D gene is left open where the match is weak. Some rows have no size entry. The others give once, few or many, or a class for an expanded clone.

v_gene	abundance	j_gene	d_gene	CDR3aa	CDR3nt
TRBV6-5	NA	TRBJ1-5	NA	CASSRDMYSNQPQHF	TGTGCCAGCAGCCGGGACATGTATAGCAATCAGCCCCAGCATTTT
TRBV19	NA	TRBJ1-5	NA	CASSIIREGDQPQHF	TGTGCCAGTAGTATAATAAGAGAGGGCGATCAGCCCCAGCATTTT
TRBV27	once	TRBJ2-4	TRBD2	CASSTAGGAKNIQYF	TGTGCCAGCAGCACAGCGGGAGGAGCCAAAAACATTCAGTACTTC
TRBV9	NA	TRBJ1-5	NA	CASSLTEGSNQPQHF	TGTGCCAGCAGCTTAACAGAAGGGTCCAATCAGCCCCAGCATTTT
TRBV7-2	NA	TRBJ2-7	TRBD2	CASSATSGSYEQYF	TGTGCCAGCAGCGCTACTAGCGGGAGTTACGAGCAGTACTTC
TRBV2	NA	TRBJ2-1	NA	CASSPVVGEQFF	TGTGCCAGCAGCCCGGTAGTGGGCGAGCAGTTCTTC
TRBV5-6	few	TRBJ1-5	NA	CASSFAAEGPQHF	TGTGCCAGCAGCTTTGCCGCCGAGGGGCCCCAGCATTTT
TRBV6-5	once	TRBJ1-4	NA	CASSNRVSTNEKLFF	TGTGCCAGCAGTAACCGAGTGTCAACTAATGAAAAACTGTTTTTT
TRBV7-6	NA	TRBJ1-1	NA	CASSYVGGDTEAFF	TGTGCCAGCAGCTACGTCGGGGGGGACACTGAAGCTTTCTTT
TRBV9	once	TRBJ2-5	TRBD2	CASCASGIETQYF	TGTGCCAGCTGTGCTAGCGGGATAGAGACCCAGTACTTC
TRBV6-1	NA	TRBJ1-5	NA	CASKNSANQPQHF	TGTGCCAGCAAAAACAGCGCGAATCAGCCCCAGCATTTT
TRBV6-4	once	TRBJ2-3	NA	CASSAGTDTQYF	TGTGCCAGCAGTGCCGGCACAGATACGCAGTATTTT
TRBV18	NA	TRBJ1-1	NA	CASSPAMNTEAFF	TGTGCCAGCTCACCCGCTATGAACACTGAAGCTTTCTTT
TRBV20-1	NA	TRBJ2-5	NA	CSAIIGETQYF	TGCAGTGCTATTATCGGGGAGACCCAGTACTTC
TRBV19	NA	TRBJ1-5	NA	CASSIGTSLFNQPQHF	TGTGCCAGTAGTATAGGGACATCGTTGTTTAATCAGCCCCAGCATTTT
TRBV18	NA	TRBJ2-3	TRBD2	CASSRSTSGSNTDTQYF	TGTGCCAGCTCCCGTTCTACTAGCGGGAGTAACACAGATACGCAGTATTTT
TRBV29-1	NA	TRBJ2-7	NA	CSVEGAGKGYEQYF	TGCAGCGTTGAAGGGGCAGGGAAGGGATACGAGCAGTACTTC
TRBV7-6	NA	TRBJ1-2	NA	CASSLNRDAGYGYTF	TGTGCCAGCAGCTTAAATAGGGACGCAGGCTATGGCTACACCTTC
TRBV30	NA	TRBJ1-5	NA	CAWQGGAGNQPQHF	TGTGCCTGGCAAGGGGGGGCAGGCAATCAGCCCCAGCATTTT
TRBV5-1	NA	TRBJ1-4	NA	CASSRNTGRGEKLFF	TGCGCCAGCAGCCGTAACACCGGAAGGGGTGAAAAACTGTTTTTT
TRBV19	NA	TRBJ1-2	TRBD1	CASSNGQGKNYGYTF	TGTGCCAGTAGTAACGGACAGGGAAAAAACTATGGCTACACCTTC
TRBV6-5	NA	TRBJ1-1	NA	CASSGRNTEAFF	TGTGCCAGCAGTGGGAGGAACACTGAAGCTTTCTTT
TRBV6-1	NA	TRBJ2-7	NA	CAINSYEQYF	TGTGCCATCAATTCCTACGAGCAGTACTTC
TRBV19	NA	TRBJ2-2	NA	CASITMGGGRTGELFF	TGTGCCAGTATCACGATGGGAGGGGGCAGAACCGGGGAGCTGTTTTTT
TRBV20-1	NA	TRBJ2-1	NA	CSASLYEQFF	TGCAGTGCGTCTTTGTATGAGCAGTTCTTC
TRBV2	NA	TRBJ1-3	NA	CASSDWAGTRGNTIYF	TGTGCCAGCAGTGATTGGGCAGGGACGAGAGGGAACACCATATATTTT
TRBV29-1	NA	TRBJ2-3	TRBD2	CSVLLAGGTGGGTDTQYF	TGCAGCGTGCTCCTAGCGGGAGGCACTGGGGGGGGCACAGATACGCAGTATTTT
TRBV18	NA	TRBJ1-2	TRBD1	CASSPRQGADNGYTF	TGTGCCAGCTCACCACGGCAGGGGGCGGACAATGGCTACACCTTC
TRBV19	NA	TRBJ2-2	TRBD1	CASSTWDSPDLNTGELFF	TGTGCCAGTAGTACTTGGGACAGCCCTGACCTGAACACCGGGGAGCTGTTTTTT
TRBV6-5	NA	TRBJ2-5	NA	CASRMTGTGGETQYF	TGTGCCAGCAGGATGACAGGGACGGGAGGAGAGACCCAGTACTTC
TRBV30	NA	TRBJ2-3	TRBD2	CAWSVRLAGTDTQYF	TGTGCCTGGAGTGTACGGCTAGCGGGAACAGATACGCAGTATTTT
TRBV14	NA	TRBJ2-3	TRBD2	CASSQGLAGDTQYF	TGTGCCAGCAGCCAAGGACTAGCGGGAGATACGCAGTATTTT
TRBV10-3	NA	TRBJ2-6	TRBD1	CAIRQGAGANVLTF	TGTGCCATCAGGCAGGGGGCTGGGGCCAACGTCCTGACTTTC
TRBV12-5	NA	TRBJ2-5	TRBD2	CASGLGLAGGLETQYF	TGTGCTAGTGGTTTGGGGCTAGCGGGAGGGCTGGAGACCCAGTACTTC
TRBV2	NA	TRBJ2-5	NA	CASSYGSGETQYF	TGTGCCAGCAGTTACGGGAGCGGAGAGACCCAGTACTTC
TRBV11-1	NA	TRBJ2-1	NA	CASSPRSSYNEQFF	TGTGCCAGCAGCCCGCGTAGCTCCTACAATGAGCAGTTCTTC
TRBV7-8	NA	TRBJ2-2	NA	CASSLKTGELFF	TGTGCCAGCAGCTTAAAGACCGGGGAGCTGTTTTTT
TRBV5-8	NA	TRBJ1-1	NA	CASSPWDLRNTEAFF	TGTGCCAGCAGCCCCTGGGACCTCAGGAACACTGAAGCTTTCTTT
TRBV15	few	TRBJ2-2	TRBD2	CATTRGGILTGELFF	TGTGCCACCACCCGGGGGGGAATTTTGACCGGGGAGCTGTTTTTT
TRBV9	NA	TRBJ2-1	NA	CASSARPGARSYNEQFF	TGTGCCAGCAGCGCCCGGCCGGGGGCTCGCTCCTACAATGAGCAGTTCTTC
TRBV6-5	NA	TRBJ1-5	NA	CASSFTLNQPQHF	TGTGCCAGCAGTTTTACGCTCAATCAGCCCCAGCATTTT
TRBV18	NA	TRBJ1-1	NA	CASSSLYLNTEAFF	TGTGCCAGCTCAAGTCTTTACTTGAACACTGAAGCTTTCTTT
TRBV10-3	NA	TRBJ2-5	TRBD2	CAISEREMETQYF	TGTGCCATCAGCGAGCGGGAGATGGAGACCCAGTACTTC
TRBV2	NA	TRBJ1-2	TRBD1	CASRAGTGVGYTF	TGTGCCAGCAGGGCCGGGACAGGGGTTGGCTACACCTTC
TRBV30	NA	TRBJ1-4	NA	CAWSAYVGEKLFF	TGTGCCTGGAGCGCTTACGTAGGGGAAAAACTGTTTTTT
TRBV18	NA	TRBJ2-5	NA	CASSPRQNQETQYF	TGTGCCAGCTCACCAAGACAGAACCAAGAGACCCAGTACTTC
TRBV29-1	NA	TRBJ1-5	NA	CSVGNSNQPQHF	TGCAGCGTTGGGAACAGCAATCAGCCCCAGCATTTT
TRBV4-2	NA	TRBJ1-3	NA	CASSQGQGTDPISGNTIYF	TGTGCCAGCAGCCAAGGTCAGGGGACGGACCCTATTTCTGGAAACACCATATATTTT
TRBV11-3	few	TRBJ2-1	TRBD1	CASSPGQGTRYEQFF	TGTGCCAGCAGCCCGGGACAGGGGACAAGGTATGAGCAGTTCTTC
TRBV25-1	NA	TRBJ2-7	NA	CASSAYEQYF	TGTGCCAGCTCGGCCTACGAGCAGTACTTC
TRBV6-4	NA	TRBJ2-2	NA	CASSLTLGGNTGELFF	TGTGCCAGCAGCCTCACCTTAGGGGGGAACACCGGGGAGCTGTTTTTT
TRBV30	NA	TRBJ1-2	NA	CAWSRNYGYTF	TGTGCCTGGAGTAGGAACTATGGCTACACCTTC
TRBV2	NA	TRBJ1-1	NA	CASSEDLLRDTEAFF	TGTGCCAGCAGCGAAGACCTGCTACGGGACACTGAAGCTTTCTTT
TRBV2	NA	TRBJ1-5	NA	CASSEQADQPQHF	TGTGCCAGCAGTGAACAGGCGGATCAGCCCCAGCATTTT
TRBV7-6	NA	TRBJ2-2	NA	CASSLRRDGELFF	TGTGCCAGCAGCTTGCGCCGAGACGGGGAGCTGTTTTTT
TRBV9	NA	TRBJ1-1	TRBD1	CASSAQPDRARNTEAFF	TGTGCCAGCAGCGCACAACCGGACAGGGCGAGGAACACTGAAGCTTTCTTT
TRBV19	NA	TRBJ2-7	NA	CASSIGTVSYEQYF	TGTGCCAGTAGTATCGGCACGGTCTCCTACGAGCAGTACTTC
TRBV5-5	few	TRBJ1-1	NA	CASSLEGGVTEAFF	TGTGCCAGCAGCTTGGAGGGGGGGGTGACTGAAGCTTTCTTT
TRBV6-1	NA	TRBJ1-5	NA	CASSEARNQPQHF	TGTGCCAGCAGTGAAGCGCGAAATCAGCCCCAGCATTTT
TRBV7-8	NA	TRBJ2-6	NA	CASSFGSGANVLTF	TGTGCCAGCAGCTTCGGCTCTGGGGCCAACGTCCTGACTTTC